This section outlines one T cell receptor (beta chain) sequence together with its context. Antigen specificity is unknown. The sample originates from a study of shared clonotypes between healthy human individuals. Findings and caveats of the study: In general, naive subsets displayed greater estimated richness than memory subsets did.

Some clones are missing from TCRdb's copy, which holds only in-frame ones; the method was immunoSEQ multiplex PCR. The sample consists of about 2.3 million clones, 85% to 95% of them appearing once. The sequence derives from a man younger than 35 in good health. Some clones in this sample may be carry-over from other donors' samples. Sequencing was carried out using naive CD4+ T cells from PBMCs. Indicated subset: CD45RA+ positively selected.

CDR3 DNA sequence: TGTGCCTGGAGCGCTCTAGCGGAGATTTACAATGAGCAGTTCTTC. Its translation: CAWSALAEIYNEQFF. This rearrangement joins TRBV30 to TRBJ2-1; 7 bases align to TRBD2. V lost 3 bases, J lost 4 bases, and 9 bases stayed unmatched. The germline CDR1 and CDR2 sequences are GTSNPN and SVGIG (reference sequence). This CDR3 spans 15 amino acids.